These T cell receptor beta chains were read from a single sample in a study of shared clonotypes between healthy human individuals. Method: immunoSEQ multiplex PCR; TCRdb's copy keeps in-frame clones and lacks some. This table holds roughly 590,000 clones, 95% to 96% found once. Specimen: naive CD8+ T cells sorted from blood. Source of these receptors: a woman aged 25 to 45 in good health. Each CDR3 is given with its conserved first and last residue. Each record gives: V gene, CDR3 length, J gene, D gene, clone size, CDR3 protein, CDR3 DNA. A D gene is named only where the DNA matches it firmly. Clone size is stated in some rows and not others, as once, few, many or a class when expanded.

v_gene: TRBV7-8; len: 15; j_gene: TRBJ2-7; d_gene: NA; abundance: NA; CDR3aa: CASSFSDRFSDEQYF; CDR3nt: TGTGCCAGCAGCTTTAGCGACCGGTTTTCTGACGAGCAGTACTTC
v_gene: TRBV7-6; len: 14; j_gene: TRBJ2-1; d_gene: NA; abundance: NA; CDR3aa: CASSFLTSRNEQFF; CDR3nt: TGTGCCAGCAGCTTCTTGACTAGTAGGAATGAGCAGTTCTTC
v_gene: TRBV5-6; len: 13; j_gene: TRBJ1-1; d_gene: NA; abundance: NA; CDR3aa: CASSLEGNTEAFF; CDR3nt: TGTGCCAGCAGCTTGGAGGGGAACACTGAAGCTTTCTTT
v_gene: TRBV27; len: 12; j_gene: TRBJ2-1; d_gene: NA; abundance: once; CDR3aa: CASSHPRNEQFF; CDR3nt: TGTGCCAGCAGTCACCCTAGGAATGAGCAGTTCTTC
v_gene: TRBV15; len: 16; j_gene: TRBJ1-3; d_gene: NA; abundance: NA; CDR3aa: CATSIGRGWTGNTIYF; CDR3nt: TGTGCCACCAGCATTGGTAGGGGCTGGACTGGAAACACCATATATTTT
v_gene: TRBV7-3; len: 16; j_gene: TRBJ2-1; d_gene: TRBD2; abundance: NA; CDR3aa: CASRKPGASGSGEQFF; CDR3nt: TGTGCCAGCAGGAAGCCCGGGGCTAGCGGGAGCGGTGAGCAGTTCTTC
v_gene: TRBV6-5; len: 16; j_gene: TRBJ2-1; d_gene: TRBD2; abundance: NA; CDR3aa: CASSYSWAGGLNEQFF; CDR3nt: TGTGCCAGCAGTTACTCATGGGCGGGAGGGCTGAATGAGCAGTTCTTC
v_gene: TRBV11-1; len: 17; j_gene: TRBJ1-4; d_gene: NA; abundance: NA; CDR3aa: CASPRALGGCLLEKLFF; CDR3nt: TGTGCCAGCCCCCGGGCTTTGGGCGGTTGTTTGTTGGAAAAACTGTTTTTT
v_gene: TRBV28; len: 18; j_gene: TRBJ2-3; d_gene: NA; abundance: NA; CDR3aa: CASSLPPLSASSPDTQYF; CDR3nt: TGTGCCAGCAGTTTACCCCCCCTTTCGGCCTCTAGTCCAGATACGCAGTATTTT
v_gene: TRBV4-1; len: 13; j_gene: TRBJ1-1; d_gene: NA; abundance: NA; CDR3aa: CASSPMRGTEAFF; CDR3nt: TGCGCCAGCAGCCCAATGAGGGGCACTGAAGCTTTCTTT
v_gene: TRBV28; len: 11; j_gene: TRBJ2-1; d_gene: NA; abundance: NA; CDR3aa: CASSTNNEQFF; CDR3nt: TGTGCCAGCAGTACTAACAATGAGCAGTTCTTC
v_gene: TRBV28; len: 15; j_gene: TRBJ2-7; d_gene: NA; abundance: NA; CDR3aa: CASSLALQGSNEQYF; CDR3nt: TGTGCCAGCAGTTTAGCCCTCCAGGGAAGCAACGAGCAGTACTTC
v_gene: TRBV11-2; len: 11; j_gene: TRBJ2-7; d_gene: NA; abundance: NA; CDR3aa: CASSFTIEQYF; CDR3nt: TGTGCCAGCAGCTTCACGATCGAGCAGTACTTC
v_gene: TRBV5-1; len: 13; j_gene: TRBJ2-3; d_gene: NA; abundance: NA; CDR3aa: CASSSPISDTQYF; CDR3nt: TGCGCCAGCAGCTCGCCGATTTCAGATACGCAGTATTTT
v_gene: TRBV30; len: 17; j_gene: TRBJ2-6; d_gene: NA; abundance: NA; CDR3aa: CAWSVRVGGSGANVLTF; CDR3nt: TGTGCCTGGAGTGTAAGGGTCGGGGGCTCTGGGGCCAACGTCCTGACTTTC
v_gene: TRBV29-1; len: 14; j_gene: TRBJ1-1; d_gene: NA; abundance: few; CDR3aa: CSVGSYRPNTEAFF; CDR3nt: TGCAGCGTTGGAAGTTACAGGCCGAACACTGAAGCTTTCTTT
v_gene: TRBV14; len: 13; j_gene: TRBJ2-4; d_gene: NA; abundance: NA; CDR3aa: CASSLDGGNIQYF; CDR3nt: TGTGCCAGCAGCCTTGACGGTGGAAACATTCAGTACTTC
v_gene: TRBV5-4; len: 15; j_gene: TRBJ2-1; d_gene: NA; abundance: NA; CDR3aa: CASSTPGTLYNEQFF; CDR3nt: TGTGCCAGCAGCACCCCCGGGACCCTGTACAATGAGCAGTTCTTC
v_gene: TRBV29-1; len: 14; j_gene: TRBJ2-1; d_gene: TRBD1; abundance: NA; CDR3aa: CSVAGQGALDEQFF; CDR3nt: TGCAGCGTTGCCGGACAGGGGGCTTTGGATGAGCAGTTCTTC
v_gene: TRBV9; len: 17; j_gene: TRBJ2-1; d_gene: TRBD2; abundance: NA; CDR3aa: CASSVDFREGHRTEQFF; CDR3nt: TGTGCCAGCAGCGTAGATTTCCGGGAGGGCCATAGGACTGAGCAGTTCTTC
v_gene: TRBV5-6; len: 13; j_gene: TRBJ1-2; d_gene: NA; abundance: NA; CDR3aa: CASSLGTGPGYTF; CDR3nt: TGTGCCAGCAGCTTGGGCACAGGGCCTGGCTACACCTTC
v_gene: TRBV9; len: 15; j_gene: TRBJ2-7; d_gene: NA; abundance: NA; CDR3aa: CASSEGQQPTYEQYF; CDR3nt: TGTGCCAGCAGTGAAGGGCAGCAACCTACCTACGAGCAGTACTTC
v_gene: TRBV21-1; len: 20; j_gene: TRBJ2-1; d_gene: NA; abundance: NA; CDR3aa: CASSKGSGTSGNWVYNKQFF; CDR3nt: TGTGCCAGCAGCAAAGGCTCAGGGACTAGCGGGAATTGGGTCTACAATAAGCAGTTCTTC
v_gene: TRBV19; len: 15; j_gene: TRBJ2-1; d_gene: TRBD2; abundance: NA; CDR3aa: CASRTTGLAWDEQFF; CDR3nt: TGTGCCAGTAGAACGACGGGACTAGCGTGGGATGAGCAGTTCTTC
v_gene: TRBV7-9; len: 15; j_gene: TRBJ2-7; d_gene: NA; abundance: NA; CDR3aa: CASSLALGSSYEQYF; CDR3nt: TGTGCCAGCAGCTTAGCGCTCGGCAGTTCCTACGAGCAGTACTTC
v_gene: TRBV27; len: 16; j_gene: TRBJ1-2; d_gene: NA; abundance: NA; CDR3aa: CASSFMSGQGNYGYTF; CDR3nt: TGTGCCAGCAGTTTTATGTCGGGCCAGGGGAACTATGGCTACACCTTC
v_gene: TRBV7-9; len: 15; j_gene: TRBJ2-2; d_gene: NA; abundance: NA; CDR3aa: CASSFGIRDTGELFF; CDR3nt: TGTGCCAGCAGCTTCGGGATCCGCGACACCGGGGAGCTGTTTTTT
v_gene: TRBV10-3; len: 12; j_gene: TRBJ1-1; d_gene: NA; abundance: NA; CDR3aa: CAISEMGGEAFF; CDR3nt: TGTGCCATCTCGGAGATGGGGGGTGAAGCTTTCTTT
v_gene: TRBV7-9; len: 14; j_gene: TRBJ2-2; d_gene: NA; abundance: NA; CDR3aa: CASSLVPDTGELFF; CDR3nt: TGTGCCAGCAGCTTAGTTCCAGACACCGGGGAGCTGTTTTTT
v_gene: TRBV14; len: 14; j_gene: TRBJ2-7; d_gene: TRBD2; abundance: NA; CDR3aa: CASSAGLAGYEQYF; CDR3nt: TGTGCCAGCAGCGCCGGACTAGCCGGCTACGAGCAGTACTTC
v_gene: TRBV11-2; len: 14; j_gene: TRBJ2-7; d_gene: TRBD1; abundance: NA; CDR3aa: CASSYWDRGGEQYF; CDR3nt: TGTGCCAGCAGCTACTGGGACAGGGGCGGGGAGCAGTACTTC
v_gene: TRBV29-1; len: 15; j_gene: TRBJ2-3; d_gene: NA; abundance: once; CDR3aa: CSVEDGEEGTDTQYF; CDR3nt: TGCAGCGTTGAAGATGGTGAAGAGGGAACAGATACGCAGTATTTT
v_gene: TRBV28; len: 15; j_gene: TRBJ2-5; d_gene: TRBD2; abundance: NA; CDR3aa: CASSYLSGLGGEQYF; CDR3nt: TGTGCCAGCAGTTACCTTAGCGGGCTCGGTGGGGAGCAGTACTTC
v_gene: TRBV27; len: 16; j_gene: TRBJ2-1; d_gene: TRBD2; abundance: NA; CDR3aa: CASSPLAGGGYNEQFF; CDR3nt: TGTGCCAGCAGTCCATTAGCGGGAGGGGGGTACAATGAGCAGTTCTTC
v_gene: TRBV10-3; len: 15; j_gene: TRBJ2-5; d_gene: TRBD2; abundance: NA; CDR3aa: CAISGEREGSGTQYF; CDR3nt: TGTGCCATCAGTGGAGAGCGGGAGGGCTCAGGGACCCAGTACTTC
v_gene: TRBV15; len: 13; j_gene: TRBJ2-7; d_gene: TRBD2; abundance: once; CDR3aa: CATRSGISYEQYF; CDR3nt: TGTGCCACCAGGAGCGGGATCTCCTACGAGCAGTACTTC
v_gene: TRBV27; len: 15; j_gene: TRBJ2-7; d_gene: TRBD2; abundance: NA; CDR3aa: CASSPGTGTSYEQYF; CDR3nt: TGTGCCAGCAGTCCCGGGACCGGGACTAGCTACGAGCAGTACTTC
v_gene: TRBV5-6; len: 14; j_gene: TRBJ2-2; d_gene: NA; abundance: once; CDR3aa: CASSLGDTAGELFF; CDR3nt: TGTGCCAGCAGCTTGGGGGATACCGCTGGGGAGCTGTTTTTT
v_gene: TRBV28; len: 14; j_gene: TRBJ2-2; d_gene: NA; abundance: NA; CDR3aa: CASSLGLNTGELFF; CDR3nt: TGTGCCAGCAGTTTAGGACTGAACACCGGGGAGCTGTTTTTT
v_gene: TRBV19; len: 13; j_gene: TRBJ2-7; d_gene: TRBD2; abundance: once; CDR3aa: CASSRLAGHEQYF; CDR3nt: TGTGCCAGTTCAAGACTAGCGGGACACGAGCAGTACTTC
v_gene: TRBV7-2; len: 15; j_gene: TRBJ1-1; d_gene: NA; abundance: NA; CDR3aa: CASSAGTLMNTEAFF; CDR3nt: TGTGCCAGCAGCGCCGGGACCTTGATGAACACTGAAGCTTTCTTT
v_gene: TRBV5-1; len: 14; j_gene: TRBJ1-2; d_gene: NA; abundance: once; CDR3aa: CASSLVGSVYGYTF; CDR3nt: TGCGCCAGCAGCTTGGTGGGTTCCGTCTATGGCTACACCTTC
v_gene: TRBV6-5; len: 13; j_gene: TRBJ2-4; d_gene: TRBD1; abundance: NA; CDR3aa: CASSSLGQHIQYF; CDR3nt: TGTGCCAGCAGTTCCCTGGGACAGCACATTCAGTACTTC
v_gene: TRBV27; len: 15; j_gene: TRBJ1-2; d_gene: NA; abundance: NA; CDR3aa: CASSSPPGSNYGYTF; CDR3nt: TGTGCCAGCAGTTCCCCACCTGGATCTAACTATGGCTACACCTTC
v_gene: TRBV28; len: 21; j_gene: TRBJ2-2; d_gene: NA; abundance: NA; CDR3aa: CASSLSGPDTFQVTNTGELFF; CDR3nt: TGTGCCAGCAGTTTATCGGGTCCGGACACATTCCAAGTAACGAACACCGGGGAGCTGTTTTTT
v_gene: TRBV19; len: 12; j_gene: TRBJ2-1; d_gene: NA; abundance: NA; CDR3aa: CASSNTYNEQFF; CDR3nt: TGTGCCAGTAGTAATACGTATAATGAGCAGTTCTTC
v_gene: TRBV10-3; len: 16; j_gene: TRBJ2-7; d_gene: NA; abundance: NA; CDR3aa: CAISESWLANNYEQYF; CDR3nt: TGTGCCATCAGTGAGTCGTGGTTAGCGAACAACTACGAGCAGTACTTC
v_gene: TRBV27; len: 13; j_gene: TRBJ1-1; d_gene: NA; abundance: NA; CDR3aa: CASSSLGWTEAFF; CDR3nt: TGTGCCAGCAGTTCCTTAGGCTGGACTGAAGCTTTCTTT